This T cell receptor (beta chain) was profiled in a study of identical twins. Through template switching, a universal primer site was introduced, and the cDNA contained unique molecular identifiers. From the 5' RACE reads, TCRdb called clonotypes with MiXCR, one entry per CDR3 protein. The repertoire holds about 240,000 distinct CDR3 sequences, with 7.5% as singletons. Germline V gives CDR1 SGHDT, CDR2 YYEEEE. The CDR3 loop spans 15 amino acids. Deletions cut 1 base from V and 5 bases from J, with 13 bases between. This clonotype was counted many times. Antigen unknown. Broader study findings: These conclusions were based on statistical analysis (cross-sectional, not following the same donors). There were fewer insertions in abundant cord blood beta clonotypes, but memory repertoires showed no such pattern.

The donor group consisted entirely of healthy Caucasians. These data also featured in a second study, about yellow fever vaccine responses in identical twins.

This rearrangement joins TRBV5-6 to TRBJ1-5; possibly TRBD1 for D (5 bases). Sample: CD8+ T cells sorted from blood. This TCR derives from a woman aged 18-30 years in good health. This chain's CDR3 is CASSLTGQGDQPQHF. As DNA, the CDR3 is TGTGCCAGCAGCTTGACGGGGCAGGGTGATCAGCCCCAGCATTTT.